Listed below are T cell receptor beta chains from one sample, sequenced in a study of blood T cell repertoires in COVID-19. The table came from immunoSEQ multiplex PCR; TCRdb's copy has only in-frame clones and leaves some out. The data show about 260,000 clones, around nine tenths seen once. Material for sequencing was peripheral blood. Receptors were obtained from a man aged 35 to 55 who had recovered from COVID-19. Both conserved end residues are part of each CDR3. D genes are given only for firm matches. Clone size, where shown, is once, few, many, or a class for clones that have expanded.

size: -; D: TRBD1; V: TRBV7-2; J: TRBJ1-2; CDR3: CASSLTGEVGYTF; DNA: TGTGCCAGCAGCTTGACAGGGGAGGTTGGCTACACCTTC
size: -; D: -; V: TRBV7-8; J: TRBJ1-4; CDR3: CASSPTGQSINEKLFF; DNA: TGTGCCAGCAGCCCAACCGGACAGAGTATTAATGAAAAACTGTTTTTT
size: -; D: TRBD1; V: TRBV7-2; J: TRBJ2-7; CDR3: CASSTKGQGAHEQYF; DNA: TGTGCCAGCAGCACCAAGGGACAGGGGGCCCACGAGCAGTACTTC
size: -; D: -; V: TRBV7-9; J: TRBJ2-7; CDR3: CASSLSSTTYEQYF; DNA: TGTGCCAGCAGCTTAAGTAGCACAACCTACGAGCAGTACTTC
size: -; D: TRBD2; V: TRBV5-1; J: TRBJ2-7; CDR3: CASSYPGLALNEQYF; DNA: TGCGCCAGCAGCTACCCGGGACTAGCGCTCAACGAGCAGTACTTC
size: -; D: TRBD1; V: TRBV6-5; J: TRBJ1-2; CDR3: CASRGQGSVDYGYTF; DNA: TGTGCCAGCAGAGGACAGGGGTCGGTTGACTATGGCTACACCTTC
size: once; D: TRBD2; V: TRBV12-5; J: TRBJ2-1; CDR3: CASGGLAGLREGQFF; DNA: TGTGCTAGTGGAGGACTAGCGGGGCTTAGGGAGGGGCAGTTCTTC
size: -; D: -; V: TRBV29-1; J: TRBJ1-2; CDR3: CSVGSGLQGYTF; DNA: TGCAGCGTTGGGTCAGGGCTTCAGGGCTACACCTTC
size: once; D: TRBD2; V: TRBV11-2; J: TRBJ2-2; CDR3: CASSLAGGTGELFF; DNA: TGTGCCAGCAGCTTGGCGGGGGGCACCGGGGAGCTGTTTTTT
size: -; D: -; V: TRBV19; J: TRBJ2-1; CDR3: CASSLLASYNEQFF; DNA: TGTGCCAGTAGTTTACTAGCCTCCTACAATGAGCAGTTCTTC
size: -; D: -; V: TRBV6-9; J: TRBJ2-5; CDR3: CASSYGTPDGETQYF; DNA: TGTGCCAGCAGTTATGGGACTCCAGATGGGGAGACCCAGTACTTC
size: -; D: -; V: TRBV7-6; J: TRBJ1-5; CDR3: CASSLVGGSNQPQHF; DNA: TGTGCCAGCAGCTTAGTTGGAGGTAGCAATCAGCCCCAGCATTTT
size: -; D: -; V: TRBV5-1; J: TRBJ2-5; CDR3: CASRAVSNETQYF; DNA: TGCGCCAGCAGAGCCGTTAGCAATGAGACCCAGTACTTC
size: -; D: TRBD1; V: TRBV6-6; J: TRBJ2-3; CDR3: CASSYSATGRPDTQYF; DNA: TGTGCCAGCAGTTACTCGGCGACAGGGCGGCCAGATACGCAGTATTTT
size: -; D: -; V: TRBV5-1; J: TRBJ1-5; CDR3: CASSQNPQGGGQPQHF; DNA: TGCGCCAGCAGTCAAAACCCACAGGGCGGGGGTCAGCCCCAGCATTTT
size: -; D: TRBD1; V: TRBV25-1; J: TRBJ1-2; CDR3: CASSAAGGSPYGYTF; DNA: TGTGCCAGCAGTGCTGCAGGGGGCTCTCCTTATGGCTACACCTTC
size: -; D: TRBD2; V: TRBV5-1; J: TRBJ2-5; CDR3: CASSPGLAGATYQETQYF; DNA: TGCGCCAGCAGCCCGGGACTAGCGGGGGCCACGTACCAAGAGACCCAGTACTTC
size: -; D: -; V: TRBV9; J: TRBJ2-5; CDR3: CASSTGTRGFQETQYF; DNA: TGTGCCAGCAGCACCGGGACAAGGGGGTTCCAAGAGACCCAGTACTTC
size: -; D: TRBD2; V: TRBV28; J: TRBJ2-3; CDR3: CASRTGTSGINTQYF; DNA: TGTGCCAGCAGAACCGGGACTAGCGGGATAAATACGCAGTATTTT
size: few; D: -; V: TRBV2; J: TRBJ1-5; CDR3: CASSDSVAYQPQHF; DNA: TGTGCCAGCAGTGACTCGGTCGCCTATCAGCCCCAGCATTTT
size: -; D: TRBD2; V: TRBV3-1/TRBV3-2; J: TRBJ2-7; CDR3: CASSPGLAVTYEQYF; DNA: TGTGCCAGCAGCCCTGGACTAGCGGTGACCTACGAGCAGTACTTC
size: -; D: -; V: TRBV15; J: TRBJ2-1; CDR3: CATNRDTDRGEQFF; DNA: TGTGCCACTAACCGGGACACAGACCGGGGTGAGCAGTTCTTC
size: -; D: TRBD1; V: TRBV10-1; J: TRBJ2-7; CDR3: CASSVRGTGVYEQYF; DNA: TGCGCCAGCAGTGTTCGAGGGACAGGGGTCTACGAGCAGTACTTC
size: -; D: TRBD1; V: TRBV23-1; J: TRBJ1-3; CDR3: CASSQSKADRVAGNTIYF; DNA: TGCGCCAGCAGTCAATCGAAGGCGGACAGGGTCGCTGGAAACACCATATATTTT
size: -; D: TRBD2; V: TRBV5-6; J: TRBJ2-5; CDR3: CASSPSGVETQYF; DNA: TGTGCCAGCAGCCCTAGCGGGGTTGAGACCCAGTACTTC
size: -; D: TRBD1; V: TRBV5-1; J: TRBJ2-2; CDR3: CASSPSGGGGELFF; DNA: TGCGCCAGCAGCCCCTCAGGGGGTGGCGGGGAGCTGTTTTTT
size: -; D: -; V: TRBV7-2; J: TRBJ2-3; CDR3: CASSFSARTDTQYF; DNA: TGTGCCAGCAGCTTTTCCGCTCGGACAGATACGCAGTATTTT
size: -; D: TRBD2; V: TRBV7-8; J: TRBJ2-1; CDR3: CASPPAGARQNEQFF; DNA: TGTGCCAGCCCTCCGGCGGGAGCACGTCAGAATGAGCAGTTCTTC
size: -; D: -; V: TRBV7-3; J: TRBJ2-2; CDR3: CASSPGMANTGELFF; DNA: TGTGCCAGCAGCCCCGGGATGGCGAACACCGGGGAGCTGTTTTTT
size: -; D: TRBD1; V: TRBV27; J: TRBJ1-2; CDR3: CASSPTDRGYGYTF; DNA: TGTGCCAGCAGTCCCACGGACAGGGGGTATGGCTACACCTTC
size: -; D: TRBD2; V: TRBV7-3; J: TRBJ2-1; CDR3: CASSTSGRAVNEQFF; DNA: TGTGCCAGCAGCACTAGCGGGAGGGCCGTGAATGAGCAGTTCTTC
size: few; D: TRBD1; V: TRBV25-1; J: TRBJ2-7; CDR3: CASSAVDRSYEQYF; DNA: TGTGCCAGCAGTGCCGTGGACAGGTCCTACGAGCAGTACTTC
size: -; D: -; V: TRBV9; J: TRBJ2-3; CDR3: CASSGSRRITDTQYF; DNA: TGTGCCAGCAGCGGTTCGAGGAGGATAACAGATACGCAGTATTTT
size: -; D: TRBD2; V: TRBV5-6; J: TRBJ2-3; CDR3: CASSSSGVGPDTQYF; DNA: TGTGCCAGCAGCTCTAGCGGGGTTGGGCCAGATACGCAGTATTTT
size: once; D: -; V: TRBV5-5; J: TRBJ1-2; CDR3: CASSHRAQGSYGYTF; DNA: TGTGCCAGCAGTCATAGGGCCCAGGGGAGCTATGGCTACACCTTC
size: -; D: -; V: TRBV5-3; J: TRBJ1-5; CDR3: CARSLNEGNQPQHF; DNA: TGTGCCAGAAGCTTGAATGAGGGCAATCAGCCCCAGCATTTT
size: -; D: -; V: TRBV28; J: TRBJ1-1; CDR3: CASSPHQAEEAFF; DNA: TGTGCCAGCAGTCCCCACCAGGCCGAGGAAGCTTTCTTT
size: -; D: TRBD2; V: TRBV2; J: TRBJ2-7; CDR3: CASSEPTSRDEQYF; DNA: TGTGCCAGCAGTGAACCGACTAGCCGAGACGAGCAGTACTTC
size: -; D: TRBD1; V: TRBV5-4; J: TRBJ2-5; CDR3: CASSERTGGETQYF; DNA: TGTGCCAGCAGCGAAAGGACAGGGGGAGAGACCCAGTACTTC
size: -; D: TRBD2; V: TRBV19; J: TRBJ2-3; CDR3: CASSPPLAGIDGTQYF; DNA: TGTGCCAGTAGCCCACCACTAGCGGGGATCGATGGTACGCAGTATTTT
size: -; D: TRBD1; V: TRBV15; J: TRBJ1-1; CDR3: CATSRGTGYTEAFF; DNA: TGTGCCACCAGCAGAGGGACAGGTTACACTGAAGCTTTCTTT
size: -; D: TRBD1; V: TRBV19; J: TRBJ2-7; CDR3: CASRLGTGGSEQYF; DNA: TGTGCCAGCAGACTCGGGACAGGGGGCAGCGAGCAGTACTTC
size: once; D: TRBD2; V: TRBV2; J: TRBJ2-7; CDR3: CASSVGGSVGEQYF; DNA: TGTGCCAGCAGTGTAGGCGGGAGTGTCGGCGAGCAGTACTTC
size: -; D: -; V: TRBV19; J: TRBJ2-4; CDR3: CASSMGALAKNIQYF; DNA: TGTGCCAGTAGTATGGGGGCCCTAGCCAAAAACATTCAGTACTTC
size: once; D: -; V: TRBV27; J: TRBJ1-2; CDR3: CASSFGRGLDGYTF; DNA: TGTGCCAGCAGTTTTGGTAGGGGCCTCGACGGCTACACCTTC
size: -; D: -; V: TRBV27; J: TRBJ2-7; CDR3: CASSLWGGGRQGSYEQYF; DNA: TGTGCCAGCAGTTTATGGGGAGGAGGGCGTCAGGGCTCCTACGAGCAGTACTTC
size: once; D: TRBD2; V: TRBV19; J: TRBJ2-1; CDR3: CASGIGLAGENEQFF; DNA: TGTGCCAGTGGGATAGGACTAGCGGGCGAGAATGAGCAGTTCTTC
size: -; D: TRBD2; V: TRBV27; J: TRBJ2-3; CDR3: CASSASGGGLNTQYF; DNA: TGTGCCAGCAGTGCTAGCGGGGGGGGTTTGAATACGCAGTATTTT
size: -; D: -; V: TRBV27; J: TRBJ2-6; CDR3: CASSGGPGANVLTF; DNA: TGTGCCAGCAGTGGGGGCCCTGGGGCCAACGTCCTGACTTTC
size: -; D: -; V: TRBV27; J: TRBJ2-7; CDR3: CASSLFWRGSRPYEQYF; DNA: TGTGCCAGCAGTTTATTTTGGAGGGGTTCTAGGCCCTACGAGCAGTACTTC
size: -; D: -; V: TRBV5-1; J: TRBJ1-1; CDR3: CASSLGQRNTEAFF; DNA: TGCGCCAGCAGCTTGGGACAGAGGAACACTGAAGCTTTCTTT